The clone carrying this TCR beta chain was seen only a few times. The ends were cut back, 8 bases at V and 4 bases at J, with 12 bases in the middle. This CDR3 has 13 amino acids. The germline V gene encodes CDR1 MNHNY and CDR2 SVGAGI (reference sequence). The sample originates from a study of blood T cell repertoires in COVID-19. Turning to the study itself: Sources were T cells, B-cell-depleted T cells, or PBMCs; the material itself was cDNA or gDNA.

Repertoires were generated with immunoSEQ multiplex PCR, while TCRdb's copy carries only in-frame clones and drops some. The sample has under 150,000 clones; just under 85% are singletons. The rearrangement links TRBV6-6 to TRBJ1-5; D perhaps matches TRBD1 (6 bases). The origin of this receptor is a woman aged 40 to 49 with active or convalescent COVID-19. Sequencing was performed on peripheral blood. The CDR3 spells CASVLTGNQPQHF. Here the CDR3 DNA reads TGTGCCAGCGTATTAACAGGGAATCAGCCCCAGCATTTT.